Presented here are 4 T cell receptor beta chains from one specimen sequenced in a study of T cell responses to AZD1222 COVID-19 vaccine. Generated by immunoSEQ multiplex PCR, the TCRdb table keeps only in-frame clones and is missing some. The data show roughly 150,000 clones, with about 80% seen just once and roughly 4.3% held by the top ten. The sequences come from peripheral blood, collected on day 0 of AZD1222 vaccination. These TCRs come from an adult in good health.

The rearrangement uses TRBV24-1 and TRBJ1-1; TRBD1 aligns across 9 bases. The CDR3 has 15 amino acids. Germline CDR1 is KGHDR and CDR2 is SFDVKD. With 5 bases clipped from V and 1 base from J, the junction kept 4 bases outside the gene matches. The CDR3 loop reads CATSGTGGQNTEAFF. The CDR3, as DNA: TGTGCCACCAGTGGAACAGGGGGCCAGAACACTGAAGCTTTCTTT.

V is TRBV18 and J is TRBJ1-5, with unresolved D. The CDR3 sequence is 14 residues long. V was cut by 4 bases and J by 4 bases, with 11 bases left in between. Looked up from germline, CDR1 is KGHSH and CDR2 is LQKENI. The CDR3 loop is CASSQGRLNQPQHF. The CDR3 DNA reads TGTGCCAGCTCACAAGGCAGATTAAATCAGCCCCAGCATTTT.

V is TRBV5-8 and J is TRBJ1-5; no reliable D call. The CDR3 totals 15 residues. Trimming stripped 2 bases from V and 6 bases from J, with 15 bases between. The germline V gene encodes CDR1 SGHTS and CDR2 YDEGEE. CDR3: CASSLSGGWVQPQHF. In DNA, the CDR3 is TGTGCCAGCAGCTTAAGTGGCGGGTGGGTTCAGCCCCAGCATTTT.

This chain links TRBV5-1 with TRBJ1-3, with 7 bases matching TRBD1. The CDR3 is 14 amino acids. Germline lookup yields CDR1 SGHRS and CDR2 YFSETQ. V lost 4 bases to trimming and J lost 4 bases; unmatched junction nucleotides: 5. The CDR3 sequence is CASSETGTGNTIYF. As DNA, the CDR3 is TGCGCCAGCAGCGAGACAGGGACAGGAAACACCATATATTTT.